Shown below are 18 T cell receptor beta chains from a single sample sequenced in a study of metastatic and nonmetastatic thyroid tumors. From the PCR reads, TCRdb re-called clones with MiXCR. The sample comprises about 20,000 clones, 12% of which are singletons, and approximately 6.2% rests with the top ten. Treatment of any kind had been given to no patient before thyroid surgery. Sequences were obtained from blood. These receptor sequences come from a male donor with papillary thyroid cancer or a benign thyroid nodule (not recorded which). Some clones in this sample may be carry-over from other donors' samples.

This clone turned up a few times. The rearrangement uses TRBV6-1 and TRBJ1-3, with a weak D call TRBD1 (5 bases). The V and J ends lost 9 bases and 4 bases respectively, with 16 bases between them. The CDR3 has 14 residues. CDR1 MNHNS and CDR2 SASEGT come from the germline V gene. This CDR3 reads CARNPRGTGNTIYF. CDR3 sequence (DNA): TGTGCCAGGAATCCACGGGGGACCGGAAACACCATATATTTT.

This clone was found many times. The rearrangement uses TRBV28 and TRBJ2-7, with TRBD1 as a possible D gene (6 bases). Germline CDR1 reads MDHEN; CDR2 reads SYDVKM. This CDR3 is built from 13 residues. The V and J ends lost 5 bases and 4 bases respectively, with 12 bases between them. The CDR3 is CASSLQGPYEQYF. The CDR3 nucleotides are TGTGCCAGCAGTCTCCAGGGGCCATACGAGCAGTACTTC.

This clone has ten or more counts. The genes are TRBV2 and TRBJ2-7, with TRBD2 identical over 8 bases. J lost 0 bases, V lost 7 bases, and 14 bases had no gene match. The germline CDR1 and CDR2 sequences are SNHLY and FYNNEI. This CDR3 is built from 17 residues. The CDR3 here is CASIPGRAGESSYEQYF. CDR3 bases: TGTGCCAGCATCCCGGGACGAGCGGGAGAGAGCTCCTACGAGCAGTACTTC.

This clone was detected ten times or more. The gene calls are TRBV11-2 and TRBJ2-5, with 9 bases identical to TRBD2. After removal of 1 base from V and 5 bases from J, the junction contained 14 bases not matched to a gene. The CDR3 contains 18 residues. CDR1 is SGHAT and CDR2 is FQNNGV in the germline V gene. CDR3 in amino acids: CASSLGRRTSEDLETQYF. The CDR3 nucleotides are TGTGCCAGCAGCTTAGGACGGCGGACTAGCGAGGATCTGGAGACCCAGTACTTC.

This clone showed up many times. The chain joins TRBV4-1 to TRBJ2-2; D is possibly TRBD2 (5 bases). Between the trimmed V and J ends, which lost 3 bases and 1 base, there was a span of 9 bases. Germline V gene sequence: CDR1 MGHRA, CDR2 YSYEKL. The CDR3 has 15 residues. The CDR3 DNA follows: TGCGCCAGCAGCCAGAGAAGCGGGAACACCGGGGAGCTGTTTTTT. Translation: CASSQRSGNTGELFF.

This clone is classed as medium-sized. CDR3 in DNA: TGTGCCAGCAGTCAAGCGACAGTTCCCTACGAGCAGTACTTC. This encodes CASSQATVPYEQYF. The rearrangement joins TRBV12-3 or TRBV12-4 to TRBJ2-7; D is perhaps TRBD1 (5 bases). Trimming took 5 bases from V and 2 from J, leaving 13 bases between them. This CDR3 is 14 amino acids long.

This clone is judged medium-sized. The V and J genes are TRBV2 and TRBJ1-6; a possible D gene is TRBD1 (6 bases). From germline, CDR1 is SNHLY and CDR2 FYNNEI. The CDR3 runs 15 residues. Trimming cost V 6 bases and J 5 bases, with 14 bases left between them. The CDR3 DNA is TGTGCCAGCAGGCCACAGGGTACCGATAATTCACCCCTCCACTTT. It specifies CASRPQGTDNSPLHF.

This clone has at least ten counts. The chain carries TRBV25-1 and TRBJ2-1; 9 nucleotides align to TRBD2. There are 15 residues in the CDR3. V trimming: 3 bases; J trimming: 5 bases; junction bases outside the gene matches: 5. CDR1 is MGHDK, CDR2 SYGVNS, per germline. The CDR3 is CASSDPLAGHNEQFF. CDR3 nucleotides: TGTGCCAGCAGTGACCCACTAGCGGGCCACAATGAGCAGTTCTTC.

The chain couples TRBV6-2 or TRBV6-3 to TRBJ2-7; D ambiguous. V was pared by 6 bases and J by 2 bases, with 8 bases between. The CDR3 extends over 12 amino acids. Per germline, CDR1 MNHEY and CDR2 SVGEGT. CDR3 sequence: CASSLTTYEQYF. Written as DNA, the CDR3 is TGTGCCAGCAGCCTAACCACCTACGAGCAGTACTTC.

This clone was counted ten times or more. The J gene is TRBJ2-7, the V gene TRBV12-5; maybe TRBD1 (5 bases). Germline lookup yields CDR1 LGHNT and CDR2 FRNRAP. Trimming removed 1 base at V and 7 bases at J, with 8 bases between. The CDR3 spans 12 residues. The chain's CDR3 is CASGLDRREQYF. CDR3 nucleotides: TGTGCTAGTGGTTTGGACAGGCGTGAGCAGTACTTC. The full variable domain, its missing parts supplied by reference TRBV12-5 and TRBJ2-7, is DARVTQTPRHKVTEMGQEVTMRCQPILGHNTVFWYRQTMMQGLELLAYFRNRAPLDDSGMPKDRFSAEMPDATLATLKIQPSEPRDSAVYFCASGLDRREQYFGPGTRLTVT.

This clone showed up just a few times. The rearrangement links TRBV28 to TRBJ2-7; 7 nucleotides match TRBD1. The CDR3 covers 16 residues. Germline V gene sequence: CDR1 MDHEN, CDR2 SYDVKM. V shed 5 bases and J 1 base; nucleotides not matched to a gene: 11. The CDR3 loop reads CASSLPGTVKSYEQYF. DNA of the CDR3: TGTGCCAGCAGTCTCCCTGGGACAGTTAAATCCTACGAGCAGTACTTC.

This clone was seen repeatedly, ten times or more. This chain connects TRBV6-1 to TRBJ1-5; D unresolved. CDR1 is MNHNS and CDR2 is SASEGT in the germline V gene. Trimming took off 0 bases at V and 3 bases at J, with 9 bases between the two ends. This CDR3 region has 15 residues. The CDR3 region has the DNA TGTGCCAGCAGTGAAGCTTCCGGGCCCAATCAGCCCCAGCATTTT. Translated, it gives CASSEASGPNQPQHF.

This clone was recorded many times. The CDR3 spells CASSHSDTGELFF. Here the CDR3 DNA reads TGTGCCAGCAGCCACTCGGACACCGGGGAGCTGTTTTTT. This sequence joins TRBV13 and TRBJ2-2; the D is unclear. This CDR3 has 13 residues. Deletions cut 5 bases from V and 3 bases from J, with 7 bases between. The germline V gene has CDR1 PRHDT and CDR2 FYEKMQ (reference sequence).

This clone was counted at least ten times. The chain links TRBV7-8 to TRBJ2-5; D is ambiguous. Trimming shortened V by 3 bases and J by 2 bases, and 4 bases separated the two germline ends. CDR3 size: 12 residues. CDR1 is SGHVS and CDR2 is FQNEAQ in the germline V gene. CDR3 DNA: TGTGCCAGCAGCTTCCTACAAGAGACCCAGTACTTC. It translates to CASSFLQETQYF.

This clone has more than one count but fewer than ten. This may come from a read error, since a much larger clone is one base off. CDR3 loop: CTSSQGPGDQPQHF. CDR3 nucleotides: TGCACCAGCAGCCAAGGGCCTGGGGATCAGCCCCAGCATTTT. The rearrangement links TRBV4-1 to TRBJ1-5; the D is unclear. CDR3 size: 14 residues. Germline V gene lookup returns CDR1 MGHRA and CDR2 YSYEKL.

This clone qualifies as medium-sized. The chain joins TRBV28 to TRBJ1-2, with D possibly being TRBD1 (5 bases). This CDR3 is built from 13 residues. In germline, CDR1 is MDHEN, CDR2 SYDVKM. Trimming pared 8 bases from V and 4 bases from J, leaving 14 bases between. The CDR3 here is CASEKGRGYGYTF. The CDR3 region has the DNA TGTGCCAGCGAAAAGGGGCGAGGCTATGGCTACACCTTC.

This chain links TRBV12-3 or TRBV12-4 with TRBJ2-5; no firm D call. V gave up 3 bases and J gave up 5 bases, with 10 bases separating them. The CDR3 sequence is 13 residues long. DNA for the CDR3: TGTGCCAGCAGTTTTGGAAAAGGGGAGACCCAGTACTTC. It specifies CASSFGKGETQYF.

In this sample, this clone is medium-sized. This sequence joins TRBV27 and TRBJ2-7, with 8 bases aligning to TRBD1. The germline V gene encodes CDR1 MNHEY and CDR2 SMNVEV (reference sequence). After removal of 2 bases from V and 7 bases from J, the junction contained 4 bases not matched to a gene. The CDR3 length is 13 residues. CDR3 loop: CASSLQGAGEQYF. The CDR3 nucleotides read TGTGCCAGCAGTTTACAGGGGGCGGGAGAGCAGTACTTC.